A single sample gave rise to the 13 T cell receptor beta chains below, sequenced in a study of long-term antiretroviral therapy in people with HIV. Researchers report immunoSEQ v3.0 was run at survey level. Sequencing was performed with immunoSEQ multiplex PCR; in TCRdb, only in-frame clones are kept and a portion is missing. This table has roughly 20,000 clones, less than 80% appearing once. Sample: unsorted PBMCs, taken 4.1 years after starting antiretroviral therapy. All receptors come from a woman between 35 and 50 years old with HIV.

This chain links TRBV5-6 with TRBJ2-6, with D possibly TRBD1 on 5 matching bases. V lost 2 bases to trimming and J lost 0 bases, with 12 bases between them. CDR1 SGHDT and CDR2 YYEEEE come from the germline V gene. The CDR3 length is 17 residues. The CDR3 is CASSFRGLTSGANVLTF. In nucleotides, the CDR3 is TGTGCCAGCAGCTTTAGGGGTCTAACCTCTGGGGCCAACGTCCTGACTTTC.

This chain connects TRBV4-1 to TRBJ2-7; 13 bases fit TRBD2. The V segment lost 4 bases and the J segment 2 bases; nucleotides outside the gene matches: 2. The CDR3 sequence is 15 residues long. The germline gives CDR1 MGHRA, CDR2 YSYEKL. CDR3 loop: CASSPGTSGTYEQYF. CDR3 DNA: TGCGCCAGCAGCCCCGGGACTAGCGGGACCTACGAGCAGTACTTC.

The CDR3, as DNA: TGTGCCCTCTCTACGGCAAACCAAGAGACCCAGTACTTC. This translates into CALSTANQETQYF. The V gene is TRBV2, the J gene TRBJ2-5; D remains ambiguous. This CDR3 region has 13 residues. From germline, CDR1 is SNHLY and CDR2 FYNNEI. The V gene lost 11 bases and the J gene lost 0 bases, with 13 bases spanning the gap.

The chain uses TRBV18 and TRBJ1-4; D remains unclear. Between the trimmed V and J ends, which lost 2 bases and 6 bases, there was a span of 13 bases. Germline CDR1 is KGHSH and CDR2 is LQKENI. This CDR3 has 15 residues. The DNA for the CDR3 is TGTGCCAGCTCACCAGCCGGCCGGACCGATGAAAAACTGTTTTTT. Residues: CASSPAGRTDEKLFF.

The J gene is TRBJ2-3, the V gene TRBV5-1; a possible D gene is TRBD1 (5 bases). V lost 4 bases and J lost 1, with 13 bases in between. In germline, CDR1 is SGHRS, CDR2 YFSETQ. This CDR3 spans 15 amino acids. The CDR3 region is CASSPFGAGTDTQYF. CDR3 bases: TGCGCCAGCAGCCCTTTTGGGGCGGGCACAGATACGCAGTATTTT.

The chain links TRBV12-5 to TRBJ2-2; TRBD1 matches 12 bases. The CDR3 has 16 residues. Germline lookup yields CDR1 LGHNT and CDR2 FRNRAP. V lost 5 bases and J lost 4; bases outside the gene matches: 5. CDR3 sequence: CASGARDRGRTGELFF. In nucleotides, the CDR3 is TGTGCTAGTGGTGCCCGGGACAGGGGGCGCACCGGGGAGCTGTTTTTT.

V gene TRBV7-9 combines with J gene TRBJ2-3; D gene unclear. With 0 bases removed from V and 2 bases from J, the gap between germline ends came to 6 bases. Germline V gene sequence: CDR1 SEHNR, CDR2 FQNEAQ (reference sequence). This CDR3 has 14 residues. DNA of the CDR3: TGTGCCAGCAGCTTAGCTGATTTCACAGATACGCAGTATTTT. Protein sequence: CASSLADFTDTQYF.

The chain has TRBV7-9 and TRBJ1-1; TRBD1 might be the D (5 bases). The germline V and J ends were trimmed by 11 bases and 6 bases, with 13 bases remaining between them. Per germline, CDR1 SEHNR and CDR2 FQNEAQ (reference sequence). CDR3 size: 11 residues. The CDR3 sequence: CAGAVGPEAFF. The CDR3 nucleotides are TGTGCCGGTGCCGTGGGGCCTGAAGCTTTCTTT.

The chain joins TRBV27 to TRBJ1-1; 8 positions agree with TRBD1. The germline V gene encodes CDR1 MNHEY and CDR2 SMNVEV (reference sequence). The ends lost 2 bases at V and 1 base at J; junction bases unmatched: 6. The CDR3 loop spans 16 amino acids. CDR3: CASSLRTGLRNTEAFF. Here the CDR3 DNA reads TGTGCCAGCAGTTTAAGGACAGGGCTAAGGAACACTGAAGCTTTCTTT.

This sequence joins TRBV29-1 and TRBJ1-1; D possibly corresponds to TRBD1 (6 bases). In germline, CDR1 is SQVTM, CDR2 ANQGSEA. The V and J ends lost 0 bases and 8 bases respectively, with 16 bases between them. This CDR3 is 14 amino acids long. CDR3 residues: CSVEDKGGSIEAFF. CDR3 in DNA: TGCAGCGTTGAAGATAAGGGGGGATCTATCGAAGCTTTCTTT. Full variable domain (rest looked up from reference TRBV29-1 and TRBJ1-1): SAVISQKPSRDICQRGTSLTIQCQVDSQVTMMFWYRQQPGQSLTLIATANQGSEATYESGFVIDKFPISRPNLTFSTLTVSNMSPEDSSIYLCSVEDKGGSIEAFFGQGTRLTVV.

The chain links TRBV30 to TRBJ1-1; D unclear. The germline V gene encodes CDR1 GTSNPN and CDR2 SVGIG (reference sequence). V dropped 1 base and J dropped 4 bases, with 10 bases sitting between them. CDR3 length: 13 residues. The CDR3, as DNA: TGTGCCTGGAGTGCTCATCTCGCCACTGAAGCTTTCTTT. Translated: CAWSAHLATEAFF.

V usage is TRBV6-5 and J usage is TRBJ2-4; D is uncertain. The CDR3 extends over 12 amino acids. The V end was cut by 4 bases, the J end by 4 bases, with 5 bases between. CDR1 and CDR2 (germline): MNHEY, SVGAGI. Written as DNA, the CDR3 is TGTGCCAGCAGTTCTACTAAAAACATTCAGTACTTC. Translated, it gives CASSSTKNIQYF.

The V call is TRBV6-5, the J call TRBJ2-2; TRBD1 agrees at 7 bases. The CDR3 spans 14 residues. The germline V gene has CDR1 MNHEY and CDR2 SVGAGI. Unmatched junction bases numbered 4, after V lost 5 bases and J lost 4 bases. In nucleotides, the CDR3 is TGTGCCAGCAGTCCAGGGGGTAGCACCGGGGAGCTGTTTTTT. It encodes CASSPGGSTGELFF.